This TCR beta chain came from a study of T cell responses to AZD1222 COVID-19 vaccine. At the level of the study: Second doses were pooled across both intervals (about 4 or about 12 weeks). General observations from the study: Repertoires were obtained solely post-peak T cell response. The donor group comprised mostly white British people and more females; the analysis possibly underestimated clonal diversity. Only a handful of AZD1222 recipients, several in all, had baseline seropositivity.

TCRdb keeps only in-frame clones here, not all; method: immunoSEQ multiplex PCR. Of more than 95,000 clones in the sample, approximately 90% are singletons; the top ten hold roughly a sixth. With regard to this clone: Its cognate antigen is unknown.

Trimming removed 8 bases from V and 5 bases from J; junction bases left unmatched: 11. The CDR3 runs 15 residues. The V gene's germline CDR1 is MRHNA and CDR2 SNTAGT. The input for sequencing was peripheral blood, taken on day 0 of AZD1222 vaccination. The chain has TRBV6-4 and TRBJ1-4, with 7 bases fitting TRBD1. This sequence originates from an adult in good health. Here the CDR3 DNA reads TGTGCCAGCCTACATACGGGACAGTCCAATGAAAAACTGTTTTTT. Its translation is CASLHTGQSNEKLFF.